Shown below are 20 T cell receptor beta chains from a single sample sequenced in a study of blood T cell repertoires in COVID-19. Repertoires were generated with immunoSEQ multiplex PCR, while TCRdb's copy carries only in-frame clones and drops some. The sample records about 230,000 clones, over 65% being singletons. The material sequenced was peripheral blood. The receptors were sampled from a woman aged 65 to 85 with active or convalescent COVID-19.

This clone was seen once. The chain employs TRBV5-4 and TRBJ2-7, with 8 bases lining up with TRBD1. Germline CDR1 and CDR2: SGHNT and YYREEE (reference sequence). V was clipped by 4 bases and J by 0 bases; unmatched bases: 12. The CDR3 has 17 residues. The CDR3 is CASSPRLRGRASYEQYF. As DNA, the CDR3 is TGTGCCAGCAGCCCCCGCCTCAGGGGGCGCGCCTCCTACGAGCAGTACTTC.

The chain couples TRBV3-1 (or the pseudogene TRBV3-2) to TRBJ1-1, with D unclear. V shed 4 bases and J shed 1 base, with 16 bases lying between them. This CDR3 has 16 residues. Germline lookup yields CDR1 LGHDT and CDR2 YNNKEL (reference sequence). CDR3 nucleotide sequence: TGTGCCAGCAGCCCGGGTCGAGGTATTGGGAACACTGAAGCTTTCTTT. It translates to CASSPGRGIGNTEAFF.

The genes are TRBV24-1 and TRBJ1-2; TRBD1 aligns across 9 bases. Germline CDR1 reads KGHDR; CDR2 reads SFDVKD. The CDR3 runs to 14 residues. J lost 4 bases, V lost 4 bases, and 3 bases had no gene match. DNA for the CDR3: TGTGCCACCAGTGAGGGACAGGGCGCCTATGGCTACACCTTC. Its protein product is CATSEGQGAYGYTF.

The chain carries TRBV2 and TRBJ1-4, with a tentative D call TRBD1 (6 bases). The germline V gene has CDR1 SNHLY and CDR2 FYNNEI. Trimming stripped 6 bases from V and 3 bases from J, with 14 bases between. The CDR3 runs to 15 residues. The CDR3 nucleotides read TGTGCCAGCAGCCGTGAGCAGGGGTCTAATGAAAAACTGTTTTTT. This codes for CASSREQGSNEKLFF.

The chain combines TRBV6-6 with TRBJ2-1; TRBD1 matches at 8 bases. The CDR3 has 12 amino acids. J gave up 8 bases and V 6 bases, and 3 bases lay outside the gene matches. CDR1 is MNHNY and CDR2 is SVGAGI in the germline V gene (reference sequence). The CDR3 sequence is CASRGQGYEQFF. DNA for the CDR3: TGTGCCAGCAGAGGACAGGGCTATGAGCAGTTCTTC.

The chain uses TRBV19 and TRBJ1-1; D is undetermined. This CDR3 has 12 residues. Germline V gene lookup returns CDR1 LNHDA and CDR2 SQIVND (reference sequence). The V gene lost 4 bases and the J gene lost 3 bases, with 6 bases spanning the gap. CDR3 in DNA: TGTGCCAGTAGTAAGAGGGACACTGAAGCTTTCTTT. It encodes CASSKRDTEAFF.

The chain recombines TRBV18 with TRBJ2-2, with 7 positions matching TRBD1. CDR1 and CDR2 from the germline V gene are KGHSH and LQKENI. With 3 bases clipped from V and 3 bases from J, the junction kept 13 bases outside the gene matches. The CDR3 contains 18 residues. In DNA, the CDR3 is TGTGCCAGCTCACCGAACCAGCTGACAGGGTCGGACACCGGGGAGCTGTTTTTT. This codes for CASSPNQLTGSDTGELFF.

This clone was recorded a few times. V and J are TRBV3-1 (or the pseudogene TRBV3-2) and TRBJ1-2, with 7 bases that match TRBD1. V was clipped by 0 bases and J by 5 bases; unmatched bases: 9. Germline V gene data show CDR1 as LGHDT and CDR2 as YNNKEL (reference sequence). This CDR3 has 16 amino acids. The CDR3 loop reads CASSQEQGRGMYGYTF. CDR3 nucleotide sequence: TGTGCCAGCAGCCAAGAACAGGGCAGGGGGATGTATGGCTACACCTTC.

The CDR3 is CASSQVDAGVGGEQFF. As DNA, the CDR3 is TGCGCCAGCAGCCAAGTAGATGCGGGGGTCGGGGGTGAGCAGTTCTTC. V is TRBV4-1 and J is TRBJ2-1, with TRBD2 matching over 7 bases. The CDR3 totals 16 residues. With V trimmed by 1 base and J by 9 bases, 12 bases remained unmatched. Germline V lookup: CDR1 MGHRA, CDR2 YSYEKL.

A remark on this clone: Other DNA sequences within the sample encode an identical CDR3. This chain joins TRBV28 and TRBJ2-5; 7 bases map to TRBD2. Germline V CDR1 and CDR2: MDHEN, SYDVKM. This CDR3 spans 12 amino acids. Trimming removed 4 bases from V and 4 bases from J; junction bases left unmatched: 0. CDR3: CASSSGGETQYF. The CDR3 nucleotides read TGTGCCAGCAGTTCGGGAGGAGAGACCCAGTACTTC.

The chain employs TRBV30 and TRBJ1-2; D possibly corresponds to TRBD1 (5 bases). The germline V gene encodes CDR1 GTSNPN and CDR2 SVGIG (reference sequence). The CDR3 loop spans 13 amino acids. Trimming shortened V by 2 bases and J by 2 bases, and 9 bases separated the two germline ends. As DNA, the CDR3 is TGTGCCTGGAGTTCCTCAGGGAACTATGGCTACACCTTC. Residues: CAWSSSGNYGYTF.

This clone was counted a single time. The chain links TRBV28 to TRBJ1-2; weak D call: TRBD1 (6 bases). Germline V lookup: CDR1 MDHEN, CDR2 SYDVKM. The CDR3 has 14 residues. The V gene lost 6 bases and the J gene lost 1 base, with 12 bases spanning the gap. The CDR3: CASRTQGYNYGYTF. The CDR3 DNA follows: TGTGCCAGCAGGACACAGGGTTATAACTATGGCTACACCTTC.

About this clone: At one of its ends the junction is not consistent with the germline gene, which may arise from a read error. The chain employs TRBV5-4 and TRBJ1-3; 9 bases match TRBD1. Per the germline V gene, CDR1 is SGHNT and CDR2 is YYREEE (reference sequence). The CDR3 runs to 14 residues. This CDR3 is CASSLDRGGNTIYF. For the CDR3, the DNA is TGTGCCAGCAGTTTGGACAGGGGTGGAAACACCATATATTTT.

Concerning this clone itself: A junction boundary mismatches the germline segment, possibly from a read error. This chain uses TRBV5-1 with TRBJ2-5, with unresolved D. CDR1 and CDR2 from the germline V gene are SGHRS and YFSETQ. The CDR3 has 14 amino acids. The CDR3 region has the DNA TGCGCCAGCAGCTTGTTATCCTCCCAAGAGGCCCAGTACTTC. Amino acids: CASSLLSSQEAQYF.

This clone was detected only a few times. The chain recombines TRBV4-1 with TRBJ2-3, with 15 bases matching TRBD2. V lost 0 bases and J lost 2; bases outside the gene matches: 3. This CDR3 is built from 18 residues. The germline V gene has CDR1 MGHRA and CDR2 YSYEKL. CDR3 bases: TGCGCCAGCAGCCAAGACGGACTAGCGGGAGGGTTCACAGATACGCAGTATTTT. Its translation: CASSQDGLAGGFTDTQYF.

The gene calls are TRBV19 and TRBJ1-1; TRBD1 agrees at 9 bases. Germline CDR1 and CDR2: LNHDA and SQIVND (reference sequence). Trimming took 4 bases from V and 0 from J; bases not matched to a gene: 9. This CDR3 contains 17 residues. The CDR3 DNA sequence: TGTGCCAGTAGTAGGAAGGGACAGGGAGGGATGAACACTGAAGCTTTCTTT. Translated, it gives CASSRKGQGGMNTEAFF.

CDR3 amino acids: CASRGGDEQYF. The CDR3, as DNA: TGTGCCAGTAGAGGGGGTGACGAGCAGTACTTC. The chain is built from TRBV19 and TRBJ2-7; tentatively, D is TRBD1 (6 bases). The CDR3 consists of 11 residues. Trimming removed 6 bases at V and 5 bases at J, with 8 bases between. The germline V gene has CDR1 LNHDA and CDR2 SQIVND (reference sequence).

V and J are TRBV3-1 (or the pseudogene TRBV3-2) and TRBJ1-2; D perhaps matches TRBD1 (5 bases). The V gene lost 2 bases and the J gene lost 5 bases, with 9 bases spanning the gap. Germline V gene lookup returns CDR1 LGHDT and CDR2 YNNKEL (reference sequence). The CDR3 is 13 amino acids. CDR3 loop: CASSQQGWYGYTF. In DNA, the CDR3 is TGTGCCAGCAGCCAACAGGGATGGTATGGCTACACCTTC.

The CDR3 DNA reads as TGTGCCAGCAGCGGTCCAGGGTCGTTTGGGGAGACCCAGTACTTC. It encodes CASSGPGSFGETQYF. The chain joins TRBV9 to TRBJ2-5, with D possibly being TRBD1 (5 bases). This CDR3 contains 15 residues. Trimming took off 3 bases at V and 5 bases at J, with 17 bases between the two ends. Germline V lookup: CDR1 SGDLS, CDR2 YYNGEE.

This clone was picked up a small number of times. This chain connects TRBV7-6 to TRBJ2-3; perhaps TRBD2 as D (6 bases). The CDR3 contains 18 residues. The V and J ends lost 4 bases and 4 bases respectively, with 24 bases between them. CDR1 and CDR2 from the germline V gene are SGHVS and FNYEAQ. Written as DNA, the CDR3 is TGTGCCAGCAGCTGGCCCGTGCGGACTACCTCGACGGCAGATACGCAGTATTTT. Translation: CASSWPVRTTSTADTQYF.